This paragraph reports one T cell receptor (beta chain). No antigen is known for it. Deletions cut 0 bases from V and 5 bases from J, with 11 bases between. Germline V gene sequence: CDR1 SGDLS, CDR2 YYNGEE. The CDR3 sequence is 14 residues long. Assay used: immunoSEQ multiplex PCR; TCRdb lists only in-frame clones, some missing. The sample shows about 63,000 clones, around nine tenths of them seen only once. This sample stems from a study of OX40 agonist ivuxolimab in advanced cancers. Whole-study context: Having had anti-PD-1, anti-PD-L1 or anti-CTLA-4 therapy before was allowed, and about 40% had some.

General observations from the study: Among the nonresponders, some also had low normalized T-cell clonal expansion.

The chain couples TRBV9 to TRBJ2-5; a possible D gene is TRBD2 (5 bases). This TCR came from an adult with an advanced solid tumor such as melanoma, head and neck, liver or kidney cancer. Specimen: CD4+ or CD8+ T cells sorted from blood, collected in a trial of the OX40 agonist ivuxolimab. The CDR3 loop reads CASSVGSSEETQYF. The DNA for the CDR3 is TGTGCCAGCAGCGTAGGTAGTAGCGAGGAGACCCAGTACTTC.